The rows below give T cell receptor beta chains drawn from one sample of a study of T-cell memory formation after mild COVID-19. MiXCR, applied by TCRdb to the 5' RACE reads, yields one record per CDR3 protein. There are just over 350,000 distinct CDR3 sequences in the sample; around 14% occur only once, and around a fifth lies in the top ten. Specimen: PBMCs or a T cell subset sorted from them (not recorded which). The receptors come from a young man who had mild COVID-19 (a few samples of this study predate the infection). Cell type and time point are not known. The CDR3 runs from the conserved cysteine through the conserved F or W. D genes are given only for firm matches. Rows may omit the clone size; those that give it use once, few, many or a size class.

length: 14; D: .; size: few; J: TRBJ1-1; V: TRBV25-1; DNA: TGTGCCAGCAGTGTGTCCGGGGGGAACACTGAAGCTTTCTTT; CDR3: CASSVSGGNTEAFF
length: 13; D: .; size: many; J: TRBJ2-7; V: TRBV5-1; DNA: TGCGCCAGCAGCTTGCGTCCCCCCTACGAGCAGTACTTC; CDR3: CASSLRPPYEQYF
length: 15; D: .; size: .; J: TRBJ1-5; V: TRBV12-3/TRBV12-4; DNA: TGTGCCAGCACTGGGTATCCGGCGGGCAATCAGCCCCAGCATTTT; CDR3: CASTGYPAGNQPQHF
length: 15; D: .; size: few; J: TRBJ1-1; V: TRBV18; DNA: TGTGCCAGCTCCCCCGGGGAGGATAGGGACACTGAAGCTTTCTTT; CDR3: CASSPGEDRDTEAFF
length: 14; D: .; size: .; J: TRBJ1-2; V: TRBV7-6; DNA: TGTGCCAGCAGCGTGGACGGGAGCCTCTATGGCTACACCTTC; CDR3: CASSVDGSLYGYTF
length: 13; D: .; size: few; J: TRBJ2-1; V: TRBV7-9; DNA: TGTGCCAGCAGGAACATTGTGGGAAATGAGCAGTTCTTC; CDR3: CASRNIVGNEQFF
length: 15; D: TRBD1; size: many; J: TRBJ2-7; V: TRBV7-2; DNA: TGTGCCAGCAGCGATCGGGACAGGGCAACCTACGAGCAGTACTTC; CDR3: CASSDRDRATYEQYF
length: 14; D: .; size: few; J: TRBJ2-5; V: TRBV29-1; DNA: TGCAGCGTGGAACCCGTGGGGGACCAAGAGACCCAGTACTTC; CDR3: CSVEPVGDQETQYF
length: 14; D: .; size: .; J: TRBJ2-5; V: TRBV7-9; DNA: TGTGCCAGCAGCTTAGCGCTGCGAGGTCCGACCCAGTACTTC; CDR3: CASSLALRGPTQYF
length: 13; D: TRBD2; size: few; J: TRBJ2-1; V: TRBV7-8; DNA: TGTGCCAGCAGCTTACGGGCGGGGGATGAGCAGTTCTTC; CDR3: CASSLRAGDEQFF
length: 15; D: .; size: many; J: TRBJ2-5; V: TRBV5-1; DNA: TGCGCCAGCAGCTTGATCTTGGCAACTCAAGAGACCCAGTACTTC; CDR3: CASSLILATQETQYF
length: 16; D: TRBD2; size: .; J: TRBJ2-3; V: TRBV5-1; DNA: TGCGCCAGCAGCCTGGGGGGAGCGGGGTCAGCAGATACGCAGTATTTT; CDR3: CASSLGGAGSADTQYF
length: 16; D: TRBD2; size: few; J: TRBJ2-1; V: TRBV29-1; DNA: TGCAGCGTTGAAGGGGCGGGGGTCTCTTCCTACAATGAGCAGTTCTTC; CDR3: CSVEGAGVSSYNEQFF
length: 13; D: .; size: many; J: TRBJ2-1; V: TRBV7-9; DNA: TGTGCCAGCAGCCCCGGCGGCCCTCTTGAGCAGTTCTTC; CDR3: CASSPGGPLEQFF
length: 13; D: .; size: .; J: TRBJ1-2; V: TRBV7-2; DNA: TGTGCCAGCAGCTTGTACAGCCCCTATGGCTACACCTTC; CDR3: CASSLYSPYGYTF
length: 16; D: TRBD2; size: .; J: TRBJ2-1; V: TRBV20-1; DNA: TGCAGTGCTAGTCCTAGCGGGGGGCAGGGGTACAATGAGCAGTTCTTC; CDR3: CSASPSGGQGYNEQFF
length: 12; D: .; size: .; J: TRBJ1-2; V: TRBV5-1; DNA: TGCGCCAGCAGCTCGGGCAGGGACGGCTACACCTTC; CDR3: CASSSGRDGYTF
length: 13; D: .; size: .; J: TRBJ2-5; V: TRBV20-1; DNA: TGCAGTGCTGCGAGGGACGGAGGAGAGACCCAGTACTTC; CDR3: CSAARDGGETQYF
length: 12; D: .; size: .; J: TRBJ1-3; V: TRBV7-2; DNA: TGTGCCAGCGGAGGTTATGGAAACACCATATATTTT; CDR3: CASGGYGNTIYF
length: 14; D: .; size: .; J: TRBJ1-2; V: TRBV4-3; DNA: TGCGCCAGCAGCCCCCATCCCGGGGCCTATGGCTACACCTTC; CDR3: CASSPHPGAYGYTF
length: 13; D: .; size: .; J: TRBJ2-3; V: TRBV4-3; DNA: TGCGCCAGCAGCCATCCGGGAGTTGATACGCAGTATTTT; CDR3: CASSHPGVDTQYF
length: 14; D: TRBD2; size: few; J: TRBJ2-1; V: TRBV20-1; DNA: TGCAGTGCCCGACTAGCGAGAAGTTACAATGAGCAGTTCTTC; CDR3: CSARLARSYNEQFF
length: 14; D: .; size: .; J: TRBJ2-1; V: TRBV7-9; DNA: TGTGCCAGCAGCTTAGCCGTCCCCTACACTGAGCAGTTCTTC; CDR3: CASSLAVPYTEQFF
length: 15; D: .; size: few; J: TRBJ2-1; V: TRBV27; DNA: TGTGCCAGCCAAGACAGCCCTAGCTCCCGCAATGAGCAGTTCTTC; CDR3: CASQDSPSSRNEQFF
length: 12; D: .; size: few; J: TRBJ1-1; V: TRBV6-6; DNA: TGTGCCAGCACCTCAGGGACGGTTGAAGCTTTCTTT; CDR3: CASTSGTVEAFF
length: 16; D: .; size: .; J: TRBJ1-2; V: TRBV6-1; DNA: TGTGCCAGCACTCCACCGGGGGGACACTTTCTTCAAGGCTACACCTTC; CDR3: CASTPPGGHFLQGYTF
length: 12; D: .; size: few; J: TRBJ1-5; V: TRBV7-2; DNA: TGTGCCAGCAGCTTAGACAGGAATCCCCAGCATTTT; CDR3: CASSLDRNPQHF
length: 14; D: .; size: .; J: TRBJ2-5; V: TRBV6-2/TRBV6-3; DNA: TGTGCCAGCAGTTTAAGACTGGGGAGCGAGACCCAGTACTTC; CDR3: CASSLRLGSETQYF
length: 14; D: .; size: .; J: TRBJ2-7; V: TRBV4-3; DNA: TGCGCCAGCAGCCAAGTTGTCAGCTCCTACGAGCAGTACTTC; CDR3: CASSQVVSSYEQYF
length: 15; D: .; size: .; J: TRBJ1-2; V: TRBV6-2/TRBV6-3; DNA: TGTGCCAGCAGCCCTCGGGGCTCTGCTACCTATGGCTACACCTTC; CDR3: CASSPRGSATYGYTF
length: 15; D: .; size: few; J: TRBJ2-1; V: TRBV7-3; DNA: TGTGCCAGCAGCAAAATAGGGGACACCTACAATGAGCAGTTCTTC; CDR3: CASSKIGDTYNEQFF
length: 14; D: TRBD2; size: few; J: TRBJ2-1; V: TRBV27; DNA: TGTGCCAGCCGGGGACTAGCGGAATACAATGAGCAGTTCTTC; CDR3: CASRGLAEYNEQFF
length: 14; D: TRBD1; size: many; J: TRBJ1-1; V: TRBV5-1; DNA: TGCGCCAGCAGCTTGCTACAGGGGGCAACTGAAGCTTTCTTT; CDR3: CASSLLQGATEAFF
length: 17; D: .; size: .; J: TRBJ1-5; V: TRBV19; DNA: TGTGCCAGTAGTATGATCGAGGGGACAAATGGCAATCAGCCCCAGCATTTT; CDR3: CASSMIEGTNGNQPQHF
length: 12; D: .; size: many; J: TRBJ2-3; V: TRBV7-2; DNA: TGTGCCAGCAGCTCGTTCACAGATACGCAGTATTTT; CDR3: CASSSFTDTQYF
length: 15; D: TRBD2; size: .; J: TRBJ2-3; V: TRBV6-2/TRBV6-3; DNA: TGTGCCAGCAGTTCGTACGGGGGGGCCCCAGATACGCAGTATTTT; CDR3: CASSSYGGAPDTQYF
length: 16; D: .; size: many; J: TRBJ2-3; V: TRBV11-2; DNA: TGTGCCAGCAGCTTCGACGACGGCCTATACACAGATACGCAGTATTTT; CDR3: CASSFDDGLYTDTQYF
length: 15; D: .; size: few; J: TRBJ2-3; V: TRBV7-8; DNA: TGTGCCAGCAGTCCAGGGGAAGGGGGCACAGATACGCAGTATTTT; CDR3: CASSPGEGGTDTQYF
length: 13; D: .; size: few; J: TRBJ1-5; V: TRBV29-1; DNA: TGCAGCGTTGAGATCGAGGTTAATCAGCCCCAGCATTTT; CDR3: CSVEIEVNQPQHF
length: 13; D: .; size: few; J: TRBJ2-2; V: TRBV6-5; DNA: TGTGCCACCGGACGACAGAACACCGGGGAGCTGTTTTTT; CDR3: CATGRQNTGELFF
length: 12; D: .; size: few; J: TRBJ2-2; V: TRBV24-1; DNA: TGTGCCATCTCAAGGGGAACCGGGGAGCTGTTTTTT; CDR3: CAISRGTGELFF
length: 18; D: TRBD2; size: many; J: TRBJ2-1; V: TRBV20-1; DNA: TGCAGTGCTACCAACCCCACTCTACTGCGGGGGGGCCCCTATGAGCAGTTCTTC; CDR3: CSATNPTLLRGGPYEQFF
length: 15; D: .; size: few; J: TRBJ2-2; V: TRBV7-8; DNA: TGTGCCAGCAGCTTAGGTGGGGGGTACACCGGGGAGCTGTTTTTT; CDR3: CASSLGGGYTGELFF
length: 15; D: .; size: few; J: TRBJ2-3; V: TRBV27; DNA: TGTGCCAGCAGGACCTACACCGGTGGGGCAGATACGCAGTATTTT; CDR3: CASRTYTGGADTQYF
length: 16; D: TRBD1; size: .; J: TRBJ2-2; V: TRBV9; DNA: TGTGCCAGCAGCGATTGGGACAGGTTATTCGCCGGGGAGCTGTTTTTT; CDR3: CASSDWDRLFAGELFF
length: 13; D: .; size: .; J: TRBJ1-1; V: TRBV29-1; DNA: TGCAGCGTTGAAGACTACAGGAGCGCTGAAGCTTTCTTT; CDR3: CSVEDYRSAEAFF
length: 16; D: TRBD2; size: many; J: TRBJ2-2; V: TRBV7-9; DNA: TGTGCCAGCAGCCCCCTGCGGGGGGAATTCACCGGGGAGCTGTTTTTT; CDR3: CASSPLRGEFTGELFF
length: 16; D: TRBD1; size: few; J: TRBJ2-1; V: TRBV4-3; DNA: TGCGCCAGCAGCCAAGATTTGAGGGCAGGGGGACATGAGCAGTTCTTC; CDR3: CASSQDLRAGGHEQFF
length: 14; D: .; size: few; J: TRBJ1-2; V: TRBV12-3/TRBV12-4; DNA: TGTGCCAGCAACACAAGAGGAGCTAACTATGGCTACACCTTC; CDR3: CASNTRGANYGYTF
length: 15; D: TRBD1; size: few; J: TRBJ2-5; V: TRBV5-1; DNA: TGCGCCAGCAGCTTAGATGGACAGGGAATAGAGACCCAGTACTTC; CDR3: CASSLDGQGIETQYF
length: 15; D: TRBD1; size: few; J: TRBJ1-1; V: TRBV5-1; DNA: TGCGCCAGCAGCCCGGGACAGCCATTGAACACTGAAGCTTTCTTT; CDR3: CASSPGQPLNTEAFF
length: 15; D: .; size: few; J: TRBJ2-5; V: TRBV5-1; DNA: TGCGCCAGCAGCTTGGAGGGGGTCTACCAAGAGACCCAGTACTTC; CDR3: CASSLEGVYQETQYF
length: 13; D: TRBD2; size: .; J: TRBJ2-7; V: TRBV20-1; DNA: TGCAGTTGGGAGGGCCCCGGTGGCTACGAGCAGTACTTC; CDR3: CSWEGPGGYEQYF
length: 12; D: .; size: many; J: TRBJ2-3; V: TRBV9; DNA: TGTGCCAGCAGCGGTGGAATGGATACGCAGTATTTT; CDR3: CASSGGMDTQYF
length: 13; D: .; size: .; J: TRBJ2-5; V: TRBV2; DNA: TGTGCCAGCAGCGTATCCCCCGCAGAGACCCAGTACTTC; CDR3: CASSVSPAETQYF
length: 13; D: .; size: few; J: TRBJ1-3; V: TRBV4-3; DNA: TGCGCCAGCCGAAAGGGGATCTGGGACACCATATATTTT; CDR3: CASRKGIWDTIYF
length: 13; D: .; size: .; J: TRBJ2-7; V: TRBV6-5; DNA: TGTGCCAGCAGTTACTCGACCCGTTACGAGCAGTACTTC; CDR3: CASSYSTRYEQYF
length: 14; D: .; size: few; J: TRBJ2-3; V: TRBV4-3; DNA: TGCGCCAGCAGCCAAGAGGGGTTGAGGGATACGCAGTATTTT; CDR3: CASSQEGLRDTQYF